One and the same sample provided the 10 T cell receptor beta chains below, sequenced in a study of blood T cell repertoires in COVID-19. Sequencing was performed with immunoSEQ multiplex PCR; in TCRdb, only in-frame clones are kept and a portion is missing. The sample has roughly 250,000 clones, approximately 86% seen once; the top ten hold roughly 1.7%. Material for sequencing was PBMCs or T cells enriched from blood (not recorded which). The receptors here all came from a woman aged 45-65 years who had recovered from COVID-19.

V and J are TRBV4-2 and TRBJ1-1; 8 bases fit TRBD1. The CDR3 sequence is 15 residues long. Germline V gives CDR1 LGHNA, CDR2 YNFKEQ. V shed 3 bases and J 5 bases; nucleotides not matched to a gene: 8. CDR3 residues: CASSQTPGQATEAFF. The CDR3 nucleotides are TGTGCCAGCAGCCAGACACCGGGACAGGCAACTGAAGCTTTCTTT.

The rearrangement links TRBV10-1 to TRBJ2-3; D remains unclear. The germline V and J ends were trimmed by 4 bases and 2 bases, with 7 bases remaining between them. This CDR3 is 13 amino acids long. Germline V gene data show CDR1 as WNHNN and CDR2 as SYGVQD (reference sequence). The chain's CDR3 is CASSAGFTDTQYF. The CDR3 nucleotides are TGCGCCAGCAGTGCCGGGTTCACAGATACGCAGTATTTT.

The chain carries TRBV19 and TRBJ1-4; 9 bases map to TRBD1. Germline V CDR1 and CDR2: LNHDA, SQIVND (reference sequence). With V trimmed by 8 bases and J by 6 bases, 10 bases remained unmatched. CDR3 length: 15 amino acids. In DNA form, the CDR3 reads TGTGCCAGTTCGAACCAACAGGGGGCTGATGAAAAACTGTTTTTT. Its translation: CASSNQQGADEKLFF.

J is TRBJ2-3 and V is TRBV5-6; 9 bases map to TRBD2. The V segment lost 2 bases and the J segment 6 bases; nucleotides outside the gene matches: 4. The length of the CDR3 is 14 residues. CDR1 and CDR2 from the germline V gene are SGHDT and YYEEEE. CDR3 in amino acids: CASSLAGGSDTQYF. CDR3 nucleotide sequence: TGTGCCAGCAGCTTAGCGGGAGGATCCGATACGCAGTATTTT.

This chain connects TRBV6-5 to TRBJ1-1; D is perhaps TRBD1 (5 bases). Germline assignment: CDR1 MNHEY and CDR2 SVGAGI. This CDR3 is built from 11 residues. With 9 bases removed from V and 1 base from J, the gap between germline ends came to 6 bases. In DNA form, the CDR3 reads TGTGCCAGTCAGGGGAACACTGAAGCTTTCTTT. It specifies CASQGNTEAFF.

The chain joins TRBV27 to TRBJ2-1, with D unclear. The CDR3 is 12 residues long. V was shortened by 0 bases and J by 8 bases, with 5 bases between the two germline ends. Germline V CDR1 and CDR2: MNHEY, SMNVEV (reference sequence). The CDR3 coding sequence is TGTGCCAGCAGTTTATCGGGCTATGAGCAGTTCTTC. Amino acid sequence: CASSLSGYEQFF.

The genes are TRBV28 and TRBJ2-3; 7 nucleotides line up with TRBD1. This CDR3 comprises 14 residues. Trimming took 6 bases from V and 2 from J; bases not matched to a gene: 5. The V gene's germline CDR1 is MDHEN and CDR2 SYDVKM. The CDR3 DNA is TGTGCCAGCAGCTGGGACAGCTCCACAGATACGCAGTATTTT. Amino acids: CASSWDSSTDTQYF.

The rearrangement links TRBV18 to TRBJ1-5, with D possibly matching TRBD1 (5 bases). Looked up from germline, CDR1 is KGHSH and CDR2 is LQKENI. V was clipped by 6 bases and J by 7 bases, with 16 bases between them. The CDR3 is 14 residues long. The CDR3 protein is CASSDGGLEQPQHF. The CDR3, as DNA: TGTGCCAGCTCGGATGGGGGACTGGAACAGCCCCAGCATTTT.

This rearrangement joins TRBV3-1 (or the pseudogene TRBV3-2) to TRBJ1-1; no firm D call. Between the trimmed V and J ends, which lost 0 bases and 4 bases, there was a span of 6 bases. Germline CDR1 reads LGHDT; CDR2 reads YNNKEL (reference sequence). The CDR3 runs to 13 residues. The CDR3 DNA reads TGTGCCAGCAGCCAAGATTTCAGCACTGAAGCTTTCTTT. Protein: CASSQDFSTEAFF.

The V call is TRBV6-5, the J call TRBJ2-3; D may be TRBD1 (7 bases). Germline V gene lookup returns CDR1 MNHEY and CDR2 SVGAGI. V lost 6 bases to trimming and J lost 4 bases, with 17 bases between them. The CDR3 is made up of 15 amino acids. CDR3: CASRRGGSGADTQYF. The CDR3, as DNA: TGTGCCAGCAGACGAGGGGGCTCGGGGGCAGATACGCAGTATTTT.